One sample yielded the 29 T cell receptor beta chains listed below, sequenced in a study of blood T cell repertoires in COVID-19 (dated by TCRdb to about 2020). The method was the immunoSEQ multiplex PCR assay. What TCRdb holds here is the immuneACCESS table cut down to in-frame rearrangements. Part of the clones is not present; checked against another copy, under half of the missing clones reflect an unresolved V gene, and the others are unexplained. For this sample the table gives hundreds of thousands of clones, of which around 88% were detected only once. Of the sample, 5.5% to 8% falls within the top ten clones. Specimen: peripheral blood. Source of these receptors: a woman younger than 45 who had recovered from COVID-19.

This clone appeared a single time. V usage is TRBV7-2 and J usage is TRBJ2-1, with TRBD1 matching over 7 bases. The junction had 13 bases not matched to a gene; V was cut back by 7 bases and J by 10 bases. Germline CDR1 is SGHTA and CDR2 is FQGNSA. The length of the CDR3 is 14 residues. CDR3 residues: CASIRDRHTREQFF. CDR3 in DNA: TGTGCCAGCATCCGGGACAGACACACTCGGGAGCAGTTCTTC. The full variable domain, in which reference TRBV7-2 and TRBJ2-1 provide the parts outside the CDR3, is GAGVSQSPSNKVTEKGKDVELRCDPISGHTALYWYRQSLGQGLEFLIYFQGNSAPDKSGLPSDRFSAERTGGSVSTLTIQRTQQEDSAVYLCASIRDRHTREQFFGPGTRLTVL.

V usage is TRBV6-6 and J usage is TRBJ2-5; D call uncertain. The germline V gene encodes CDR1 MNHNY and CDR2 SVGAGI (reference sequence). Trimming removed 2 bases at V and 2 bases at J, with 6 bases between. The CDR3 runs 13 residues. The CDR3 nucleotides read TGTGCCAGCAGTTACGGAGAACAAGAGACCCAGTACTTC. This encodes CASSYGEQETQYF.

V and J are TRBV27 and TRBJ2-7; 7 positions agree with TRBD1. The trim removed 5 bases at V and 6 bases at J, leaving 10 bases unmatched. Germline CDR1 reads MNHEY; CDR2 reads SMNVEV (reference sequence). This CDR3 region has 14 residues. The DNA for the CDR3 is TGTGCCAGCAGTCCCGGGACAGAGCGTGGCGAGCAGTACTTC. Encoded protein: CASSPGTERGEQYF.

The V gene is TRBV7-3, the J gene TRBJ2-3, with 7 bases that match TRBD2. V gave up 2 bases and J gave up 3 bases; unmatched junction bases: 2. This CDR3 contains 14 residues. The V gene's germline CDR1 is SGHTA and CDR2 FQGTGA. This CDR3 reads CASSLGEGTDTQYF. As DNA, the CDR3 is TGTGCCAGCAGCTTAGGGGAGGGTACAGATACGCAGTATTTT.

This clone was observed a few times. The CDR3 DNA follows: TGCGCCAGCAGCCAACGCCAGGGCGCAGGGGAGCAGTACTTC. Translating it yields CASSQRQGAGEQYF. The rearrangement joins TRBV4-1 to TRBJ2-7, with D tentatively TRBD1 (5 bases). The CDR3 extends over 14 amino acids. Germline assignment: CDR1 MGHRA and CDR2 YSYEKL. V was clipped by 2 bases and J by 7 bases, with 15 bases between them.

This clone was observed a single time. The rearrangement joins TRBV6-5 to TRBJ1-6, with D possibly TRBD1 on 6 matching bases. V was pared by 2 bases and J by 13 bases, with 12 bases between. Germline V gene lookup returns CDR1 MNHEY and CDR2 SVGAGI. The CDR3 contains 13 residues. CDR3 amino acids: CASSYDGQPPLHF. The CDR3 coding sequence is TGTGCCAGCAGTTACGACGGACAGCCCCCCCTCCACTTT.

The rearrangement joins TRBV6-5 to TRBJ1-3; D unclear. This CDR3 comprises 14 residues. The germline V gene has CDR1 MNHEY and CDR2 SVGAGI. Trimming removed 6 bases from V and 2 bases from J, with 11 bases in between. The CDR3 loop reads CASSAHEAGNTIYF. CDR3 DNA sequence: TGTGCCAGCAGCGCTCACGAGGCTGGAAACACCATATATTTT.

The CDR3 here is CASSLGQGNPDNGYTF. In DNA, the CDR3 is TGTGCCAGCAGTTTGGGACAGGGGAATCCCGACAATGGCTACACCTTC. The chain is built from TRBV28 and TRBJ1-2; TRBD1 agrees at 10 bases. The germline gives CDR1 MDHEN, CDR2 SYDVKM. The CDR3 loop spans 16 amino acids. Trimming cost V 3 bases and J 6 bases; bases outside gene matches: 10.

The J gene is TRBJ2-5, the V gene TRBV11-2; 7 bases align to TRBD1. The CDR3 is made up of 14 amino acids. Per the germline V gene, CDR1 is SGHAT and CDR2 is FQNNGV. V shed 1 base and J 2 bases; nucleotides not matched to a gene: 1. CDR3 loop: CASSLGQGQETQYF. In nucleotides, the CDR3 is TGTGCCAGCAGCTTAGGACAGGGACAAGAGACCCAGTACTTC.

J is TRBJ1-4 and V is TRBV28, with D perhaps matching TRBD1 (5 bases). Trimming removed 3 bases from V and 4 bases from J, with 9 bases in between. Germline V gene data show CDR1 as MDHEN and CDR2 as SYDVKM. The CDR3 length is 14 residues. The DNA of the CDR3 is TGTGCCAGCAGTTTGGGAGGGGTTAATGAAAAACTGTTTTTT. Residues: CASSLGGVNEKLFF.

A few counts support this clone. V is TRBV9 and J is TRBJ1-6, with D perhaps matching TRBD1 (6 bases). Germline V gene sequence: CDR1 SGDLS, CDR2 YYNGEE. The CDR3 runs 16 residues. The V gene lost 3 bases and the J gene lost 6 bases, with 16 bases spanning the gap. Here the CDR3 DNA reads TGTGCCAGCAGCGCCAGCGGACAGTCTGTTAATTCACCCCTCCACTTT. Protein sequence: CASSASGQSVNSPLHF.

V and J are TRBV2 and TRBJ1-5, with TRBD1 matching over 7 bases. Germline V gives CDR1 SNHLY, CDR2 FYNNEI. Unmatched junction bases numbered 3, after V lost 4 bases and J lost 0 bases. CDR3 length: 15 amino acids. CDR3 amino acids: CASSAGQYSNQPQHF. CDR3 nucleotide sequence: TGTGCCAGCAGTGCGGGACAGTATAGCAATCAGCCCCAGCATTTT.

This chain connects TRBV18 to TRBJ1-6, with 9 bases identical to TRBD1. This CDR3 is 15 amino acids long. From germline, CDR1 is KGHSH and CDR2 LQKENI. Trimming took 6 bases from V and 9 from J; bases not matched to a gene: 9. CDR3 bases: TGTGCCAGCTCCCAGGACGGACAGGGGATTTCACCCCTCCACTTT. Translated: CASSQDGQGISPLHF.

The chain is built from TRBV5-5 and TRBJ2-1; TRBD1 might be the D (6 bases). Germline assignment: CDR1 SGHKS and CDR2 YYEKEE (reference sequence). V was trimmed by 0 bases and J by 3 bases, leaving 10 bases between them. The CDR3 has 15 residues. CDR3 sequence reads: CASSLGGTHYNEQFF. The CDR3 nucleotides read TGTGCCAGCAGCTTGGGTGGGACACACTACAATGAGCAGTTCTTC.

This chain uses TRBV5-6 with TRBJ2-3; no clear D gene. Germline values: CDR1 SGHDT, CDR2 YYEEEE. CDR3 size: 15 residues. Trimming removed 4 bases at V and 2 bases at J, with 14 bases between. CDR3 DNA: TGTGCCAGCAGCCCTACGGCGGCAGCCACAGATACGCAGTATTTT. Translated, it gives CASSPTAAATDTQYF.

The chain recombines TRBV24-1 with TRBJ1-1; 7 nucleotides match TRBD1. In germline, CDR1 is KGHDR, CDR2 SFDVKD. V was pared by 3 bases and J by 4 bases, with 7 bases of the junction left unmatched. The CDR3 totals 15 residues. The CDR3: CATSDEGRGVTEAFF. CDR3 nucleotide sequence: TGTGCCACCAGTGATGAGGGCAGGGGGGTCACTGAAGCTTTCTTT.

The CDR3, as DNA: TGCGCCAGCAGCTATAGGGACAGGGGGAATTCTGCTTACGAGCAGTACTTC. Amino acids: CASSYRDRGNSAYEQYF. The gene calls are TRBV5-1 and TRBJ2-7; TRBD1 matches at 11 bases. Per germline, CDR1 SGHRS and CDR2 YFSETQ. The CDR3 extends over 17 amino acids. Trimming cost V 3 bases and J 4 bases; bases outside gene matches: 12.

This clone was detected ten times or more. This chain links TRBV12-3 or TRBV12-4 with TRBJ1-1; weak D call: TRBD1 (6 bases). V was trimmed by 4 bases and J by 5 bases, leaving 8 bases between them. This CDR3 spans 12 amino acids. The CDR3 loop is CASSYRVTEAFF. The CDR3 DNA sequence: TGTGCCAGCAGTTACAGGGTAACTGAAGCTTTCTTT.

The chain carries TRBV2 and TRBJ2-7; TRBD1 agrees at 8 bases. The CDR3 has 14 amino acids. V lost 10 bases and J lost 0; bases outside the gene matches: 8. From germline, CDR1 is SNHLY and CDR2 FYNNEI. This CDR3 is CANSRDRTSYEQYF. Here the CDR3 DNA reads TGTGCCAACTCCCGGGACAGGACCTCCTACGAGCAGTACTTC.

This chain connects TRBV6-5 to TRBJ1-1, with D perhaps matching TRBD1 (6 bases). The length of the CDR3 is 14 residues. V was clipped by 6 bases and J by 3 bases, with 14 bases between them. The germline V gene encodes CDR1 MNHEY and CDR2 SVGAGI. The CDR3 region has the DNA TGTGCCAGCAGCGCCACAGGGATGTACACTGAAGCTTTCTTT. Translation gives CASSATGMYTEAFF.

The chain joins TRBV6-1 to TRBJ1-5; 7 bases align to TRBD1. This CDR3 has 16 amino acids. V shed 1 base, J shed 2 bases, and the junction held 5 bases outside the gene matches. Germline V gene lookup returns CDR1 MNHNS and CDR2 SASEGT. CDR3 loop: CASSEEEGQGNQPQHF. The CDR3 DNA sequence: TGTGCCAGCAGTGAAGAGGAAGGACAGGGCAATCAGCCCCAGCATTTT.

The chain uses TRBV7-8 and TRBJ2-7; 11 bases fit TRBD1. This CDR3 contains 19 residues. The junction had 17 bases not matched to a gene; V was cut back by 5 bases and J by 2 bases. CDR1 and CDR2 from the germline V gene are SGHVS and FQNEAQ. The CDR3 nucleotides read TGTGCCAGCAGCGCTAATCTGGGACAGGGGGAGGACGTCGCCTACGAGCAGTACTTC. It yields the protein CASSANLGQGEDVAYEQYF.

The V gene is TRBV6-5, the J gene TRBJ2-3; 8 bases match TRBD2. J was trimmed by 5 bases and V by 4 bases; bases with no gene match: 5. Germline assignment: CDR1 MNHEY and CDR2 SVGAGI. The CDR3 length is 14 residues. CDR3 in DNA: TGTGCCAGCAGTTTTAGCGGGGTGGGAGATACGCAGTATTTT. It yields the protein CASSFSGVGDTQYF.

The sample holds a few counts of this clone. The CDR3 region is CASSFGGNTIYF. The CDR3 region has the DNA TGTGCCAGCAGCTTTGGCGGAAACACCATATATTTT. This chain joins TRBV7-9 and TRBJ1-3; D remains ambiguous. Germline values: CDR1 SEHNR, CDR2 FQNEAQ (reference sequence). V lost 3 bases and J 4 bases, leaving 4 bases between the germline ends. The CDR3 consists of 12 residues.

V gene TRBV28 combines with J gene TRBJ1-4; 7 bases fit TRBD1. CDR3 length equals 15 residues. V was clipped by 6 bases and J by 0 bases; unmatched bases: 4. Germline assignment: CDR1 MDHEN and CDR2 SYDVKM. The DNA for the CDR3 is TGTGCCAGCAGCGGACAGGAAACAACTAATGAAAAACTGTTTTTT. This translates into CASSGQETTNEKLFF. Combining the CDR3 with reference TRBV28 and TRBJ1-4 gives the whole variable domain DVKVTQSSRYLVKRTGEKVFLECVQDMDHENMFWYRQDPGLGLRLIYFSYDVKMKEKGDIPEGYSVSREKKERFSLILESASTNQTSMYLCASSGQETTNEKLFFGSGTQLSVL.

The rearrangement uses TRBV7-9 and TRBJ2-1, with D possibly matching TRBD1 (6 bases). Germline values: CDR1 SEHNR, CDR2 FQNEAQ (reference sequence). The CDR3 spans 14 residues. V lost 5 bases to trimming and J lost 8 bases, with 16 bases between them. For the CDR3, the DNA is TGTGCCAGCAGCCAACAGGGTATTTTCGATGAGCAGTTCTTC. It specifies CASSQQGIFDEQFF.

This clone was recorded only once. The CDR3 DNA reads TGTGCCAGCAGCCGTCGGGACATCTCCTACGAGCAGTACTTC. This translates into CASSRRDISYEQYF. The V and J genes are TRBV13 and TRBJ2-7, with D perhaps matching TRBD1 (6 bases). In germline, CDR1 is PRHDT, CDR2 FYEKMQ (reference sequence). V was shortened by 5 bases and J by 0 bases, with 11 bases between the two germline ends. The CDR3 is 14 amino acids.

The chain employs TRBV29-1 and TRBJ2-5; 7 bases align to TRBD2. V gave up 3 bases and J gave up 5 bases; unmatched junction bases: 6. Germline lookup yields CDR1 SQVTM and CDR2 ANQGSEA. CDR3 length: 13 residues. CDR3: CSVDVGGVETQYF. The CDR3 DNA is TGCAGCGTTGATGTGGGGGGGGTCGAGACCCAGTACTTC.

The chain uses TRBV19 and TRBJ1-3, with D possibly matching TRBD1 (6 bases). The CDR3 has 16 amino acids. Trimming took 6 bases from V and 1 from J, leaving 16 bases between them. Germline CDR1 reads LNHDA; CDR2 reads SQIVND (reference sequence). CDR3: CASRAGTIPSGNTIYF. CDR3 nucleotides: TGTGCCAGTAGAGCCGGGACAATTCCTTCTGGAAACACCATATATTTT. Full variable domain (missing parts from reference TRBV19 and TRBJ1-3): DGGITQSPKYLFRKEGQNVTLSCEQNLNHDAMYWYRQDPGQGLRLIYYSQIVNDFQKGDIAEGYSVSREKKESFPLTVTSAQKNPTAFYLCASRAGTIPSGNTIYFGEGSWLTVV.